Listed below are T cell receptor beta chains from one sample, sequenced in a study of beta chain features in type 1 diabetes. Sequenced by immunoSEQ multiplex PCR; TCRdb stores in-frame clones only, minus some. The sample has around 690,000 clones; around 12% are singletons. The sequencing input was naive CD4+ T cells from blood. The receptor set was obtained from a man aged 30-40 years with type 1 diabetes. CDR3s include the opening cysteine and the closing phenylalanine or tryptophan. The D gene is left open where the match is weak. Expanded clones get a size class; other rows say once, few or many, or leave the size out.

TRBJ2-1	TRBD2	TRBV27	.	14	TGTGCCAGCAAGGGACTAGCGGGGTACAATGAGCAGTTCTTC	CASKGLAGYNEQFF
TRBJ2-3	TRBD2	TRBV5-4	.	16	TGTGCCAGCAGCTTGGGAACGGGGGGAAGCACAGATACGCAGTATTTT	CASSLGTGGSTDTQYF
TRBJ1-2	.	TRBV18	.	13	TGTGCCAGCTCACCGGGACGGAGTTATGGCTACACCTTC	CASSPGRSYGYTF
TRBJ2-3	.	TRBV5-1	.	21	TGCGCCAGCAGCCGGACAGGGGGCGCGCCTAGCGGGAGTTCTAGCACAGATACGCAGTATTTT	CASSRTGGAPSGSSSTDTQYF
TRBJ2-5	.	TRBV2	few	14	TGTGCCAGCAGCCCCGGGGGCCCCGGGGAGACCCAGTACTTC	CASSPGGPGETQYF
TRBJ1-6	.	TRBV4-3	.	14	TGCGCCAGCAGCCACGGACATCAGGATTCACCCCTCCACTTT	CASSHGHQDSPLHF
TRBJ2-5	TRBD1	TRBV11-1	few	16	TGTGCCAGCAGCTCGGGACAGGGTTTAGATCAAGAGACCCAGTACTTC	CASSSGQGLDQETQYF
TRBJ2-7	TRBD1	TRBV7-2	.	15	TGTGCCAGCAGCTCCAGACAGGGAAGCTCCTACGAGCAGTACTTC	CASSSRQGSSYEQYF
TRBJ1-6	TRBD1	TRBV30	.	15	TGTGCCTGGAGTGTACTAGACAGGGGGAATTCACCCCTCCACTTT	CAWSVLDRGNSPLHF
TRBJ2-2	.	TRBV5-1	few	15	TGCGCCAGCAGCTTGGTTCACACGAACACCGGGGAGCTGTTTTTT	CASSLVHTNTGELFF
TRBJ2-5	TRBD1	TRBV19	.	14	TGTGCCAGTGGATCGGACAGGCCACAAGAGACCCAGTACTTC	CASGSDRPQETQYF
TRBJ2-2	TRBD1	TRBV29-1	.	16	TGCAGCGTTGTAATGCGGGACAGGGTAAACACCGGGGAGCTGTTTTTT	CSVVMRDRVNTGELFF
TRBJ1-3	.	TRBV9	few	16	TGTGCCAGCAGCGTGGGGACGCCTCTGACCGGAAACACCATATATTTT	CASSVGTPLTGNTIYF
TRBJ2-7	TRBD1	TRBV11-2	.	14	TGTGCCAGCAGTTCCCGGGACAGATACTACGAGCAGTACTTC	CASSSRDRYYEQYF
TRBJ1-5	.	TRBV2	few	13	TGTGCCAGCAGTGTTTTTGGCAATCAGCCCCAGCATTTT	CASSVFGNQPQHF
TRBJ2-7	.	TRBV29-1	few	13	TGCAGCGTTGCCCCGGGTTACTCCTACGAGCAGTACTTC	CSVAPGYSYEQYF
TRBJ2-2	TRBD2	TRBV19	few	16	TGTGCCAGTACCCCGCGGGGACTAGTGAACACCGGGGAGCTGTTTTTT	CASTPRGLVNTGELFF
TRBJ1-1	.	TRBV7-2	few	15	TGTGCCAGCAGCCACGGGCCATCCATGAACACTGAAGCTTTCTTT	CASSHGPSMNTEAFF
TRBJ1-2	.	TRBV7-2	few	13	TGTGCCAGCAGCCTCTCTGGGGGCATTGGCTACACCTTC	CASSLSGGIGYTF
TRBJ1-5	.	TRBV11-2	.	13	TGTGCCAGCAGCTTTTCGGGCAATCAGCCCCAGCATTTT	CASSFSGNQPQHF
TRBJ2-7	.	TRBV5-5	.	11	TGTGCCAGCAGCTTGGAGGGAGAGCAGTACTTC	CASSLEGEQYF
TRBJ1-2	.	TRBV6-6	few	14	TGTGCCAGCTCGACCGGGCCAAGCAACTATGGCTACACCTTC	CASSTGPSNYGYTF
TRBJ2-2	TRBD2	TRBV9	.	17	TGTGCCAGCAGCGTAGGGAGCACTAGCGGGGGTACCGGGGAGCTGTTTTTT	CASSVGSTSGGTGELFF
TRBJ2-7	TRBD1	TRBV13	few	15	TGTGCCAGCAGCCTATCGGGACAGGGGGCTTACGAGCAGTACTTC	CASSLSGQGAYEQYF
TRBJ2-7	TRBD1	TRBV23-1	few	16	TGCGCCAGCAGTCAATCGGATCGGGACAGGGGGGACGAGCAGTACTTC	CASSQSDRDRGDEQYF
TRBJ2-5	TRBD2	TRBV9	few	15	TGTGCCAGCAGCGTAGAGGCGGGAGGAGGGGAGACCCAGTACTTC	CASSVEAGGGETQYF
TRBJ1-1	.	TRBV18	.	16	TGTGCCAGCTCACCGACGACCTCCGGTGGGAACACTGAAGCTTTCTTT	CASSPTTSGGNTEAFF
TRBJ2-3	TRBD2	TRBV10-2	.	14	TGCGCCAGCAGTGGATGGGGGGGTACAGATACGCAGTATTTT	CASSGWGGTDTQYF
TRBJ1-2	.	TRBV7-2	.	14	TGTGCCAGCGGGGGGCGCAGGGGAGACTATGGCTACACCTTC	CASGGRRGDYGYTF
TRBJ1-2	TRBD1	TRBV6-5	.	15	TGTGCCAGCAGTAAACAGGGGGCGCAATCCAATGGCTACACCTTC	CASSKQGAQSNGYTF
TRBJ2-5	.	TRBV25-1	few	15	TGTGCCAGCAGTGACAGGGCCGGGGCCCAAGAGACCCAGTACTTC	CASSDRAGAQETQYF
TRBJ2-3	.	TRBV5-1	few	14	TGCGCCAGCAGCTTTCGGGAAGGCACAGATACGCAGTATTTT	CASSFREGTDTQYF
TRBJ1-5	.	TRBV6-5	.	13	TGTGCCAGCAGACAACAGATCAATCAGCCCCAGCATTTT	CASRQQINQPQHF
TRBJ1-6	TRBD1	TRBV9	.	18	TGTGCCAGCAGCCCCAGGGGGGACGCCAGCTCCTATAATTCACCCCTCCACTTT	CASSPRGDASSYNSPLHF
TRBJ2-3	.	TRBV7-9	few	16	TGTGCCAGCAGCTTTTTGCAGATTTCTAGCACAGATACGCAGTATTTT	CASSFLQISSTDTQYF
TRBJ1-2	TRBD1	TRBV19	.	13	TGTGCCAGTAGTATGCAGGGGGTCGGTGGCTACACCTTC	CASSMQGVGGYTF
TRBJ2-1	TRBD1	TRBV19	.	15	TGTGCCAGTAGTACGGGACAGCAAGCTTACAATGAGCAGTTCTTC	CASSTGQQAYNEQFF
TRBJ1-2	.	TRBV14	.	16	TGTGCCAGCAGCCAAAGCCCCCTTAGGGTCTCCTATGGCTACACCTTC	CASSQSPLRVSYGYTF
TRBJ1-2	TRBD1	TRBV4-3	.	16	TGCGCCAGCAGCCGGTCCCAGGGGGAGAACAACTATGGCTACACCTTC	CASSRSQGENNYGYTF
TRBJ1-2	TRBD1	TRBV18	few	12	TGTGCCAGCCGGGACAGCGAGGATGGCTACACCTTC	CASRDSEDGYTF
TRBJ2-1	.	TRBV2	few	12	TGTGCCAGCACCCCGGGCTACAATGAGCAGTTCTTC	CASTPGYNEQFF
TRBJ1-5	.	TRBV30	few	13	TGTGCCTGGAGTACCCCGGGGGATCAGCCCCAGCATTTT	CAWSTPGDQPQHF
TRBJ1-5	TRBD1	TRBV2	.	15	TGTGCCAGCAGTTACGGGACAGGGGGTAGACAGCCCCAGCATTTT	CASSYGTGGRQPQHF
TRBJ2-5	.	TRBV4-3	.	13	TGCGCCAGCAGCCAAGATTTGGTCACTACCCAGTACTTC	CASSQDLVTTQYF
TRBJ2-5	.	TRBV7-9	few	13	TGTGCCAGCAGCTCACAGGGATCCGGGACCCAGTACTTC	CASSSQGSGTQYF
TRBJ2-7	.	TRBV6-6	once	15	TGTGCCAGCACCCCAGAAGGGGAAGGGTCAAGGGAGCAGTACTTC	CASTPEGEGSREQYF
TRBJ2-1	.	TRBV7-9	.	14	TGTGCCAGCAGCTTAGCGGGGCGGTACAATGAGCAGTTCTTC	CASSLAGRYNEQFF
TRBJ2-7	TRBD1	TRBV29-1	few	15	TGCAGCGTCCTAAACACAGGGGGCGGAGAGTACGAGCAGTACTTC	CSVLNTGGGEYEQYF
TRBJ1-6	TRBD1	TRBV6-5	.	12	TGTGCCAGCAAGGACAGGGAATCACCCCTCCACTTT	CASKDRESPLHF
TRBJ2-2	.	TRBV6-6	.	14	TGTGCCAGCAGGCAGGGACAGAACACCGGGGAGCTGTTTTTT	CASRQGQNTGELFF
TRBJ1-4	.	TRBV6-6	.	14	TGTGCCAGCAGTTTCCAGGGGAAGGATGAAAAACTGTTTTTT	CASSFQGKDEKLFF
TRBJ2-1	.	TRBV19	.	16	TGTGCCAGTAGTATAGAACAGGGCGACGTCTACAATGAGCAGTTCTTC	CASSIEQGDVYNEQFF
TRBJ2-3	.	TRBV7-3	.	15	TGTGCCAGCAGCTTAGGGGGACTGAGCACAGATACGCAGTATTTT	CASSLGGLSTDTQYF
TRBJ2-1	.	TRBV11-2	.	15	TGTGCCAGCAGCTTAGGTGGGGGGTCCTACAATGAGCAGTTCTTC	CASSLGGGSYNEQFF
TRBJ1-2	.	TRBV29-1	few	14	TGCAGCGTTGGCAAGGACTTACAGGGCTATGGCTACACCTTC	CSVGKDLQGYGYTF
TRBJ2-1	.	TRBV5-1	.	18	TGCGCCAGCAGTCCCGCCGGAGGGGTTGCCAGCTCCTACAATGAGCAGTTCTTC	CASSPAGGVASSYNEQFF
TRBJ2-3	.	TRBV29-1	.	14	TGCAGCGTTGAAGGGGAAGCCAGCACAGATACGCAGTATTTT	CSVEGEASTDTQYF
TRBJ1-5	TRBD1	TRBV28	few	16	TGTGCCAGCAGTCCCCCTCTAGGGGGCACGGGTCAGCCCCAGCATTTT	CASSPPLGGTGQPQHF
TRBJ2-1	.	TRBV7-9	few	16	TGTGCCAGCAGCCGCGCCCCCCATCCCCCCTACAATGAGCAGTTCTTC	CASSRAPHPPYNEQFF